The clone carrying this TCR beta chain was picked up many times. The data were taken from a study of T-cell reconstitution after alpha-beta-depleted transplantation in children. Per germline, CDR1 SQVTM and CDR2 ANQGSEA. CDR3 length: 12 amino acids. The V segment lost 6 bases and the J segment 14 bases; nucleotides outside the gene matches: 6. The library targeted TCRbeta and was prepared with unique molecular identifiers. MiXCR was run by TCRdb on the PCR reads, yielding one entry per CDR3 protein. The repertoire has some 120,000 distinct CDR3 sequences, more than 20% of them found once; the top ten carry 8% to 11%.

This clonotype originated in a male patient between 2 and 9 years old who had a stem cell transplant for chronic granulomatous disease, so the T cells may come from the graft donor. The rearrangement joins TRBV29-1 to TRBJ2-1, with 14 positions matching TRBD2. The starting material was PBMCs, mostly from graft donor cells, obtained 180 days after TCRalphabeta/CD19-depleted stem cell transplant. This CDR3 reads CSVRTSGRPEFF. The CDR3 nucleotides read TGCAGCGTGCGGACTAGCGGGAGGCCGGAGTTCTTC.